This T cell receptor beta chain was found in a study of blood T cell repertoires in COVID-19. Looking at the study overall: Both acute and convalescent COVID-19 samples were obtained from the United States, Italy and Spain. Nucleic acid was either cDNA or gDNA, and it came from T cells, B-cell-depleted T cells, or PBMCs.

In the original analysis: Amplification of reference gene primers was used by the study to estimate nucleated cell counts. This table comes from immunoSEQ multiplex PCR, and its TCRdb copy is limited to in-frame clones, with some not included. That table furnishes V, J and clone size, whereas the DNA furnished D and trimming. The table has tens of thousands of clones, 83% seen once. Germline loops: CDR1 PRHDT, CDR2 FYEKMQ (reference sequence). The trim removed 5 bases at V and 5 bases at J, leaving 8 bases unmatched. The CDR3 is 16 residues long. The sequenced sample was peripheral blood. This clonotype was sampled from a woman aged 80 or over with acute or convalescent COVID-19. The genes are TRBV13 and TRBJ2-3, with 12 bases matching TRBD2. CDR3 loop: CASSPRLAGVIDTQYF. The CDR3 coding sequence is TGTGCCAGCAGCCCGCGACTAGCGGGAGTCATAGATACGCAGTATTTT.